A single sample gave rise to the 5 T cell receptor beta chains below, sequenced in a study of chemoradiotherapy in HPV16-positive cancers. Produced via immunoSEQ multiplex PCR; TCRdb's table is partial and in-frame only. Counted here are around 5,400 clones, 70% to 90% occurring once; the ten biggest clones make up less than 2.5%. The sequencing used blood, collected from a patient who underwent chemoradiotherapy. The receptors come from a human donor with HPV-associated anogenital cancer.

This sequence joins TRBV5-6 and TRBJ2-5; no reliable D call. The J call may be in error: the DNA end matches TRBJ2-7 better. This CDR3 has 13 amino acids. From germline, CDR1 is SGHDT and CDR2 YYEEEE. The CDR3, as DNA: TGTGCCAGCAACACCGACACCTCCTACGAGCAGTACTTC. This gives the protein CASNTDTSYEQYF.

The rearrangement joins TRBV18 to TRBJ1-1, with 8 bases matching TRBD1. Germline CDR1 reads KGHSH; CDR2 reads LQKENI. The CDR3 has 14 amino acids. V shed 10 bases, J shed 2 bases, and the junction held 9 bases outside the gene matches. The CDR3 nucleotides read TGTGCCACCTCCCCCGGACAGGGAAACACTGAAGCTTTCTTT. This translates into CATSPGQGNTEAFF.

The rearrangement links TRBV4-3 to TRBJ1-1; D gene unclear. The germline V and J ends were trimmed by 2 bases and 6 bases, with 13 bases remaining between them. This CDR3 spans 14 amino acids. The germline V gene encodes CDR1 LGHNA and CDR2 YSLEER. The CDR3 DNA sequence: TGCGCCAGCAGCCAAACCCGGTTGGACGCTGAAGCTTTCTTT. It specifies CASSQTRLDAEAFF.

This sequence joins TRBV19 and TRBJ1-1; 9 bases fit TRBD1. Germline V gene sequence: CDR1 LNHDA, CDR2 SQIVND (reference sequence). The CDR3 loop spans 16 amino acids. Trimming at V came to 9 bases and at J to 0 bases, leaving 11 bases not matched to a gene. CDR3 sequence (DNA): TGTGCCAGCACCCCGGGGACAGGGACCATGAACACTGAAGCTTTCTTT. This sequence encodes CASTPGTGTMNTEAFF.

V usage is TRBV5-8 and J usage is TRBJ2-6, with TRBD1 identical over 11 bases. J lost 0 bases, V lost 4 bases, and 3 bases had no gene match. Germline values: CDR1 SGHTS, CDR2 YDEGEE. The CDR3 length is 17 residues. The CDR3 protein is CASSPGTGGSGANVLTF. The CDR3 nucleotides are TGTGCCAGCAGCCCGGGGACAGGGGGCTCTGGGGCCAACGTCCTGACTTTC.